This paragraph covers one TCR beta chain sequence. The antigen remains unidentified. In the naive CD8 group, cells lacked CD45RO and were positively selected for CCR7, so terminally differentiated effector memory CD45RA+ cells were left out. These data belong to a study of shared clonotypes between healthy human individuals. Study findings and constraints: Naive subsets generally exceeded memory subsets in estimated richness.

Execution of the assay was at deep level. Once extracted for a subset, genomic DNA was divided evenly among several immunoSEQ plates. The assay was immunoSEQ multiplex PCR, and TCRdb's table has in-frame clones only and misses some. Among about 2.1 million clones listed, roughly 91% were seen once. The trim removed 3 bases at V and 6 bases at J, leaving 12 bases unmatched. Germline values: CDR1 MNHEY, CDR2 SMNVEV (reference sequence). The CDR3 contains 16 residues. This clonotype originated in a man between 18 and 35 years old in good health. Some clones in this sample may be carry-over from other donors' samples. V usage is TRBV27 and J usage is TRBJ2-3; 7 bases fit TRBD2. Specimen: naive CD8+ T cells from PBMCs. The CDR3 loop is CASSFWSSGLRDTQYF. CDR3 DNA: TGTGCCAGCAGTTTCTGGTCTAGCGGTCTTAGGGATACGCAGTATTTT.